This T cell receptor (beta chain) derives from a study of cytomegalovirus exposure and HLA in healthy donors. Study-level information: Researchers found that just over 80% of about 400 genotyped donors fell within the Caucasian-associated ancestry cluster. Overall study results and limits: Diagnosis of cytomegalovirus status made by the classifier reportedly showed high specificity and sensitivity. Most of the TCR beta V segments (in an earlier analysis) were productive either about 90% or about 30% of the time. Analysis performed later found 16,951 TCR beta sequences associated with HLA alleles at 0.05 false discovery rate.

The ends were cut back, 0 bases at V and 0 bases at J, with 8 bases in the middle. Germline V gene lookup returns CDR1 MRHNA and CDR2 SNTAGT. CDR3 length equals 15 residues. The PCR made use of 60 Vbeta and 13 Jbeta primers. TCRdb's copy holds only in-frame clones and misses some; the assay was immunoSEQ multiplex PCR. This sample yields around 150,000 clones, of which roughly 10% are seen a single time; over 1.5% belongs to the top ten. Remarks on this clone: The target antigen is unknown.

The chain recombines TRBV6-4 with TRBJ2-5; D not certain. The sequence was obtained from a male donor in good health and CMV-seronegative. The sequencing input was PBMCs. CDR3 in DNA: TGTGCCAGCAGTGACTCGAGGCGGTACCAAGAGACCCAGTACTTC. Translating it yields CASSDSRRYQETQYF.